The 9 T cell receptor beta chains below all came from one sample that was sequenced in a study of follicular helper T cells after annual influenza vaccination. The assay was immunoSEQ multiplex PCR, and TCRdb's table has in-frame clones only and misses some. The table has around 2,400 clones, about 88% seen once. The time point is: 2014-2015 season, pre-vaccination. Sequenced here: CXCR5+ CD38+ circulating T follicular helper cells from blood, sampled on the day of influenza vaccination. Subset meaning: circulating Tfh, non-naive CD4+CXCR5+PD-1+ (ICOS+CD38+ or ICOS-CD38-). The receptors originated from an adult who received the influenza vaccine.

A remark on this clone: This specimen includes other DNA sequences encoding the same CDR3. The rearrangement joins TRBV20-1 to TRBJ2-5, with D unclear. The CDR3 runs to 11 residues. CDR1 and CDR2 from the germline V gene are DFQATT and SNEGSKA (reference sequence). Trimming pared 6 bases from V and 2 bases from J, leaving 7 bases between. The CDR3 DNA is TGCAGTGCGCAGGATCAAGAGACCCAGTACTTC. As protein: CSAQDQETQYF.

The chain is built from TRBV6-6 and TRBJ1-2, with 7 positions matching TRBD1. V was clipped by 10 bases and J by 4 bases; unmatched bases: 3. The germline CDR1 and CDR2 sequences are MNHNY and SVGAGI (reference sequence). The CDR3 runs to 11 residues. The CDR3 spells CANRDSYGYTF. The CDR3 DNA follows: TGTGCCAACCGGGACAGCTATGGCTACACCTTC.

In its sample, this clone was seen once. The CDR3 is CATSRGLGAPANEKLFF. The DNA of the CDR3 is TGTGCCACCAGCAGAGGGTTGGGGGCGCCGGCTAATGAAAAACTGTTTTTT. V gene TRBV15 combines with J gene TRBJ1-4, with a weak D call TRBD1 (6 bases). The V gene lost 1 base and the J gene lost 3 bases, with 15 bases spanning the gap. The length of the CDR3 is 17 residues. Germline lookup yields CDR1 LNHNV and CDR2 YYDKDF (reference sequence).

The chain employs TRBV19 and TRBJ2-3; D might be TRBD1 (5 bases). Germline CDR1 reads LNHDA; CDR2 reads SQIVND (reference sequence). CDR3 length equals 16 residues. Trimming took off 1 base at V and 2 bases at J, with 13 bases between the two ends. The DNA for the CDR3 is TGTGCCAGTAGTATAGGGCAGGGCCTCTCCACAGATACGCAGTATTTT. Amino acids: CASSIGQGLSTDTQYF.

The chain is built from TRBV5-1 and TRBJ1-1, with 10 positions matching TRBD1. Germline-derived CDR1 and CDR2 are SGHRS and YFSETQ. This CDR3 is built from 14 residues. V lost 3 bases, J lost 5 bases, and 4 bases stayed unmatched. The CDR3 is CASSWGQGKTEAFF. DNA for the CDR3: TGCGCCAGCAGCTGGGGACAGGGGAAGACTGAAGCTTTCTTT.

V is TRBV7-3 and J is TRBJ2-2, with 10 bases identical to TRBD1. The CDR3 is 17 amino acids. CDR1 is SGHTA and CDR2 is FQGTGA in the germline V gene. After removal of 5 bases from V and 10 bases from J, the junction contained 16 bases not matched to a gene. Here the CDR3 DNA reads TGTGCCAGCAGCATCGCTTCTTTGACAGGGGGCGGTGAGGAGCTGTTTTTT. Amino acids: CASSIASLTGGGEELFF. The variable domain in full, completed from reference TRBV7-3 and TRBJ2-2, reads GAGVSQTPSNKVTEKGKYVELRCDPISGHTALYWYRQSLGQGPEFLIYFQGTGAADDSGLPNDRFFAVRPEGSVSTLKIQRTERGDSAVYLCASSIASLTGGGEELFFGEGSRLTVL.

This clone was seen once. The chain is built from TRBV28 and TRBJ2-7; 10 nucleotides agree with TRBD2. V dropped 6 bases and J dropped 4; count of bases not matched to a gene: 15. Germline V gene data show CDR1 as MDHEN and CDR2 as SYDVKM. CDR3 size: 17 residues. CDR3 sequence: CASRAYPQLAGAYEQYF. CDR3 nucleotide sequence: TGTGCCAGCAGGGCATACCCCCAGCTAGCGGGAGCGTACGAGCAGTACTTC.

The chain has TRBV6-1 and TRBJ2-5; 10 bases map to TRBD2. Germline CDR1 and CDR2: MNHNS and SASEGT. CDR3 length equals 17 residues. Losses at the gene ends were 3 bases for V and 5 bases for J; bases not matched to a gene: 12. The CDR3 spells CASSDFAFLAGEETQYF. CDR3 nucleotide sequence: TGTGCCAGCAGTGATTTCGCCTTCCTAGCGGGGGAGGAGACCCAGTACTTC.

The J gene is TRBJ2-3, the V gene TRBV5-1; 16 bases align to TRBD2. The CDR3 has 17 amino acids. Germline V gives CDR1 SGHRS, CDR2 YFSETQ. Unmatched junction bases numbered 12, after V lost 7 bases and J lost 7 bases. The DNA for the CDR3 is TGCGCCAGCCATACCGGGACTAGCGGGGGGGCCTCATATACGCAGTATTTT. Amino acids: CASHTGTSGGASYTQYF.